A selection of T cell receptor beta chains follows, all from one sample in a study of blood T cell repertoires in COVID-19. Assay: immunoSEQ multiplex PCR; the TCRdb copy retains only in-frame clones and omits some. The sample has 250,000 to 300,000 clones; 80% to 90% are singletons. The sequencing sample was made of peripheral blood. These receptors were taken from a man aged 60 to 69 with acute or convalescent COVID-19. Each CDR3 is given with its conserved first and last residue. The D gene is left open where the match is weak. Clone sizes are given selectively: once, few, many, or a class where the clone is expanded.

CASSIGNSQETQYF | TGTGCCAGTAGTATTGGTAACAGCCAAGAGACCCAGTACTTC | NA | TRBJ2-5 | NA | TRBV19
CASSMPGVSEQYF | TGTGCCAGCAGCATGCCAGGGGTGAGCGAGCAGTACTTC | NA | TRBJ2-7 | NA | TRBV7-2
CASSGGAGIGEKLFF | TGTGCCAGTAGTGGCGGGGCCGGGATTGGCGAAAAACTGTTTTTT | NA | TRBJ1-4 | NA | TRBV19
CASSYSGRALETQYF | TGTGCCAGCAGTTATAGCGGGAGGGCCCTGGAGACCCAGTACTTC | NA | TRBJ2-5 | TRBD2 | TRBV6-5
CASSSLAGGPGNEQFF | TGTGCCAGCAGCTCATTAGCGGGGGGGCCAGGCAATGAGCAGTTCTTC | NA | TRBJ2-1 | TRBD2 | TRBV13
CASSLYNREVQETQYF | TGTGCCAGCAGCTTATATAACAGGGAAGTCCAAGAGACCCAGTACTTC | NA | TRBJ2-5 | NA | TRBV7-3
CASSYSRRGGSQPQHF | TGTGCCAGCAGTTACTCTCGCAGGGGAGGGTCTCAGCCCCAGCATTTT | NA | TRBJ1-5 | NA | TRBV6-2/TRBV6-3
CASSLGGTDTQYF | TGCGCCAGCAGCTTGGGCGGGACAGATACGCAGTATTTT | NA | TRBJ2-3 | NA | TRBV5-1
CASSGTGRYEQYF | TGTGCCAGCAGCGGGACAGGGAGGTACGAGCAGTACTTC | NA | TRBJ2-7 | TRBD1 | TRBV2
CASRISGGSINEQFF | TGCGCCAGCAGGATAAGCGGGGGGAGTATCAATGAGCAGTTCTTC | once | TRBJ2-1 | TRBD2 | TRBV10-2
CAYSETGGYTF | TGTGCCTACTCAGAGACAGGCGGCTACACCTTC | NA | TRBJ1-2 | NA | TRBV30
CASSLGVSDADTQYF | TGTGCCAGCAGCTTAGGTGTTAGCGATGCAGATACGCAGTATTTT | NA | TRBJ2-3 | NA | TRBV7-9
CASSSQGTIYEQYF | TGTGCCAGCAGCTCCCAGGGGACAATTTACGAGCAGTACTTC | NA | TRBJ2-7 | NA | TRBV13
CASSPPGGEKLFF | TGTGCCAGCAGCCCCCCAGGGGGGGAAAAACTGTTTTTT | NA | TRBJ1-4 | TRBD1 | TRBV6-5
CASRSSPGAAEETQYF | TGTGCCAGCAGGTCCAGCCCAGGGGCAGCCGAAGAGACCCAGTACTTC | few | TRBJ2-5 | NA | TRBV7-3
CATSTLGLAGTYEQYF | TGTGCCACCAGCACTCTTGGACTAGCGGGAACCTACGAGCAGTACTTC | NA | TRBJ2-7 | TRBD2 | TRBV15
CASSLSGGRGNEQFF | TGTGCCAGCAGCTTAAGTGGGGGGAGAGGCAATGAGCAGTTCTTC | NA | TRBJ2-1 | NA | TRBV7-3
CASSHGQGARGELFF | TGTGCCAGCAGTCACGGACAGGGAGCCCGCGGGGAGCTGTTTTTT | NA | TRBJ2-2 | TRBD1 | TRBV6-6